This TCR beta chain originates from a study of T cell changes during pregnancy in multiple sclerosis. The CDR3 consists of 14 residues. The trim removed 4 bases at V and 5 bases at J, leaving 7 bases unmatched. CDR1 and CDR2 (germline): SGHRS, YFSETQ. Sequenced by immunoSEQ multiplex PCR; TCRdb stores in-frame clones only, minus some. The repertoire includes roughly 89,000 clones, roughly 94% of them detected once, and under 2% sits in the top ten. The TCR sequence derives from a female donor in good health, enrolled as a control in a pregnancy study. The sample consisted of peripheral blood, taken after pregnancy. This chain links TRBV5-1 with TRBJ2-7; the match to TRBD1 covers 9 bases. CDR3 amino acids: CASSPGTGNDEQYF. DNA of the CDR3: TGCGCCAGCAGCCCAGGGACAGGGAACGACGAGCAGTACTTC.